Below are 9 T cell receptor beta chains sequenced from a single sample in a study of blood T cells in healthy people across ages. The use of a sample-barcoded 5' primer and a J-beta primer mix characterized a second PCR of roughly 7 to 11 cycles. TCRdb reprocessed the 5' RACE reads with MiXCR, giving one entry per CDR3 protein. The table has approximately 360,000 distinct CDR3 sequences, roughly half seen once; the top ten hold about 54%. Specimen: blood. The receptor set was obtained from a man aged 55 to 70 in good health.

This clonotype was detected only a few times. The rearrangement links TRBV12-3 or TRBV12-4 to TRBJ1-6; the D is unclear. The CDR3 has 13 amino acids. Trimming stripped 7 bases from V and 6 bases from J, with 10 bases between. The CDR3: CASTSSVNSPLHF. CDR3 sequence (DNA): TGTGCCAGCACCTCTTCAGTTAATTCACCCCTCCACTTT.

This sequence joins TRBV20-1 and TRBJ2-7, with a weak D call TRBD1 (5 bases). The V and J ends lost 7 bases and 6 bases respectively, with 13 bases between them. This CDR3 comprises 11 residues. Looked up from germline, CDR1 is DFQATT and CDR2 is SNEGSKA (reference sequence). The CDR3 loop is CSVIIRAEQYF. The CDR3 region has the DNA TGCAGTGTAATCATCAGGGCCGAGCAGTACTTC.

The chain uses TRBV11-2 and TRBJ1-4, with a weak D call TRBD1 (6 bases). The length of the CDR3 is 14 residues. From germline, CDR1 is SGHAT and CDR2 FQNNGV. The V end was cut by 5 bases, the J end by 12 bases, with 19 bases between. The CDR3 loop is CASSPQGSYPELFF. CDR3 nucleotide sequence: TGTGCCAGCAGCCCACAGGGCTCCTACCCGGAACTGTTTTTT.

This sequence joins TRBV20-1 and TRBJ1-5; no definite D call. V shed 1 base and J shed 0 bases, with 4 bases lying between them. CDR1 and CDR2 from the germline V gene are DFQATT and SNEGSKA (reference sequence). The CDR3 contains 13 residues. CDR3 in DNA: TGCAGTGCTAGAGCCTATAGCAATCAGCCCCAGCATTTT. It yields the protein CSARAYSNQPQHF.

This clonotype appeared a few times. J is TRBJ1-2 and V is TRBV29-1; 7 bases fit TRBD1. CDR1 and CDR2 (germline): SQVTM, ANQGSEA. CDR3 length: 12 residues. The V segment lost 7 bases and the J segment 8 bases; nucleotides outside the gene matches: 10. The CDR3 nucleotides read TGCAGCGCCCCGGGACAGCCAGGAGGCTACACCTTC. Its protein product is CSAPGQPGGYTF.

This rearrangement joins TRBV3-1 to TRBJ1-2; 7 nucleotides line up with TRBD1. The germline V gene encodes CDR1 LGHDT and CDR2 YNNKEL (reference sequence). Trimming took 4 bases from V and 2 from J; bases not matched to a gene: 10. The CDR3 has 16 residues. CDR3 region: CASSPTWTGLNYGYTF. CDR3 DNA: TGTGCCAGCAGCCCCACGTGGACAGGACTAAACTATGGCTACACCTTC. Full variable domain (outside the CDR3, taken from reference TRBV3-1 and TRBJ1-2): DTAVSQTPKYLVTQMGNDKSIKCEQNLGHDTMYWYKQDSKKFLKIMFSYNNKELIINETVPNRFSPKSPDKAHLNLHINSLELGDSAVYFCASSPTWTGLNYGYTFGSGTRLTVV.

This rearrangement joins TRBV5-6 to TRBJ1-1; D is unclear. Trimming took 4 bases from V and 1 from J, leaving 14 bases between them. CDR3 length: 15 residues. Germline CDR1 is SGHDT and CDR2 is YYEEEE. CDR3 sequence reads: CASSKTGSQNTEAFF. The CDR3 nucleotides read TGTGCCAGCAGCAAGACGGGATCCCAGAACACTGAAGCTTTCTTT.

This clonotype was observed a few times. Germline and junction disagree at one end, which may indicate a read error. This chain links TRBV20-1 with TRBJ2-5; the match to TRBD2 covers 7 bases. Germline values: CDR1 DFQATT, CDR2 SNEGSKA (reference sequence). This CDR3 is 14 amino acids long. The CDR3 coding sequence is TGCAGTGCAAAAGGACTAGTCGAACAAGAGACTCAGTACTTC. Protein sequence: CSAKGLVEQETQYF.

The rearrangement uses TRBV10-3 and TRBJ2-5, with 8 bases aligning to TRBD2. Germline-derived CDR1 and CDR2 are ENHRY and SYGVKD. Unmatched junction bases numbered 13, after V lost 10 bases and J lost 0 bases. This CDR3 comprises 16 residues. Here the CDR3 DNA reads TGTGCCAGCAGATATGGGACTAGTTTATACCAAGAGACCCAGTACTTC. This codes for CASRYGTSLYQETQYF.